Described below is a single TCR beta chain sequence and its context. Germline V lookup: CDR1 MNHEY, CDR2 SMNVEV (reference sequence). This CDR3 contains 15 residues. V trimming: 6 bases; J trimming: 0 bases; junction bases outside the gene matches: 5. Uncontrolled infection, other autoimmune disease, pregnancy and lactation each barred patients from inclusion. The CDR3 regions of TCR beta were amplified from RNA transcripts. HTBI primers were employed in a first-round RT-PCR of the TCR CDR3. TCRdb re-derived calls from the multiplex PCR reads in MiXCR, one entry per CDR3 protein. The sample includes about 700,000 distinct CDR3 sequences, 12% to 15% of them seen just once. These data are taken from a study of T cells in Graves' hyperthyroidism and ophthalmopathy.

This chain uses TRBV27 with TRBJ1-5; 7 nucleotides agree with TRBD1. Material: blood. This sequence was found in a woman younger than 35 with Graves' hyperthyroidism. The CDR3 region has the DNA TGTGCCAGCAGGAAAGACAGGGCTAGCAATCAGCCCCAGCATTTT. Translating it yields CASRKDRASNQPQHF.